Given below is one TCR beta chain in context. Per the germline V gene, CDR1 is LGHNA and CDR2 is YSLEER. The CDR3 spans 13 residues. Trimming left V 4 bases short and J 2 bases short, with 8 bases between. These data come from a study of blood T cell repertoires in COVID-19. The overall study: The United States, Italy and Spain provided the acute and convalescent COVID-19 samples. PBMCs, B-cell-depleted T cells, or T cells were the source of the cDNA or gDNA that made up the material.

Per the original methods: Estimates of nucleated cell counts were drawn from the amplification of reference gene primers. Sequencing was performed with immunoSEQ multiplex PCR; in TCRdb, only in-frame clones are kept and a portion is missing. The V and J calls and clone size come from that table; D and trimming were worked out from the DNA. The sample holds fewer than 200,000 clones, 70% to 90% seen once. The chain is built from TRBV4-3 and TRBJ1-2, with D possibly being TRBD1 (6 bases). The TCR was taken from a man aged 40-55 years who had recovered from COVID-19. The sample taken for sequencing was peripheral blood. CDR3 amino acids: CASSPQGNYGYTF. CDR3 nucleotide sequence: TGCGCCAGCAGCCCTCAGGGGAACTATGGCTACACCTTC.